This T cell receptor (beta chain) was profiled in a study of shared clonotypes between healthy human individuals. Study overall: Used for every donor were three CD4 naive, three CD4 memory, two CD8 naive and one CD8 memory plate.

Concerning this clone: Antigen specificity is unknown.

Sequencing was performed with immunoSEQ multiplex PCR; in TCRdb, only in-frame clones are kept and a portion is missing. The sample contains about 2.1 million clones, approximately 92% of which appear only once. V lost 5 bases, J lost 8 bases, and 7 bases stayed unmatched. This CDR3 contains 15 residues. From germline, CDR1 is MNHEY and CDR2 SMNVEV (reference sequence). As defined, naive CD8 cells were CD45RO-negative and positively selected for CCR7, with terminally differentiated effector memory CD45RA+ cells excluded. Findings of the study overall: Compared with clonotypes that all four donors shared, non-shared clonotypes had lower generation probabilities.

The sample consisted of naive CD8+ T cells from PBMCs. The V gene is TRBV27, the J gene TRBJ2-1; 12 bases match TRBD1. The TCR originated in a young man in good health. Some clones in this sample may be carry-over from other donors' samples. The CDR3 region has the DNA TGTGCCAGCAGTGGAACCGGGACAGGGGGCCATGAGCAGTTCTTC. This sequence encodes CASSGTGTGGHEQFF.